This T cell receptor beta chain was retrieved from a study of blood T cell repertoires in COVID-19. On the study more broadly: Whether acute or convalescent, the COVID-19 samples came from the United States, Italy and Spain. The cDNA or gDNA used as material had been derived from T cells, B-cell-depleted T cells, or PBMCs.

Original analysis: Cell counts per sample came from amplifying reference gene primers. This table comes from immunoSEQ multiplex PCR, and its TCRdb copy is limited to in-frame clones, with some not included. V, J and clone size are those of that table, while D and trimming were read from the DNA. The table records about 140,000 clones, about 86% of them present only once. Trimming at V came to 6 bases and at J to 4 bases, leaving 10 bases not matched to a gene. CDR3 length: 14 amino acids. Germline values: CDR1 SQVTM, CDR2 ANQGSEA. There are a few counts of this clone. J is TRBJ2-7 and V is TRBV29-1; 9 bases fit TRBD1. The specimen was peripheral blood. The sequence came from a human donor in a cohort sampled during active COVID-19. The CDR3 DNA reads TGCAGCGTAAGGATGGGACAGGGAGGGTACGAGCAGTACTTC. It is translated as CSVRMGQGGYEQYF.